Each of the 15 T cell receptor beta chains below was sequenced from the same sample in a study of T cells in localized non-small cell lung cancer. Produced via immunoSEQ multiplex PCR; TCRdb's table is partial and in-frame only. The sample carries over 30,000 clones, approximately 89% recorded once. Here the sequenced sample was peripheral blood, taken before any cancer treatment. Every receptor here comes from a woman aged 35-75 years with stage I lung adenocarcinoma.

The chain uses TRBV18 and TRBJ2-7, with D unclear. The CDR3 contains 14 residues. Germline V CDR1 and CDR2: KGHSH, LQKENI. Trimming left V 0 bases short and J 5 bases short, with 11 bases between. CDR3 sequence (DNA): TGTGCCAGCTCACCACCTTCTAAGGACGACGAGCAGTACTTC. Encoded protein: CASSPPSKDDEQYF.

This clone was picked up one time. The rearrangement joins TRBV5-1 to TRBJ2-1; D possibly corresponds to TRBD1 (6 bases). V was shortened by 0 bases and J by 0 bases, with 7 bases between the two germline ends. Germline CDR1 reads SGHRS; CDR2 reads YFSETQ. The CDR3 sequence is 15 residues long. This chain's CDR3 is CASSLAGHSYNEQFF. CDR3 nucleotides: TGCGCCAGCAGCTTGGCGGGACACTCCTACAATGAGCAGTTCTTC.

The V call is TRBV19, the J call TRBJ1-1; 9 bases line up with TRBD1. Per germline, CDR1 LNHDA and CDR2 SQIVND (reference sequence). The CDR3 covers 15 residues. Germline trimming cut 5 bases from V and 5 bases from J; bases unmatched to any gene: 9. This CDR3 is CASSDRGATLTEAFF. The CDR3 region has the DNA TGTGCCAGTAGTGACAGGGGGGCCACACTAACTGAAGCTTTCTTT.

This clone was observed once. The genes are TRBV29-1 and TRBJ2-1, with 8 bases aligning to TRBD2. The length of the CDR3 is 15 residues. Germline lookup yields CDR1 SQVTM and CDR2 ANQGSEA. The ends lost 1 base at V and 2 bases at J; junction bases unmatched: 4. CDR3 nucleotides: TGCAGCGTTGAAGTCCTCGGGAGGGCCTACAATGAGCAGTTCTTC. The encoded protein is CSVEVLGRAYNEQFF.

The chain joins TRBV29-1 to TRBJ2-1, with D uncertain. Trimming took 4 bases from V and 0 from J, leaving 16 bases between them. The CDR3 extends over 16 amino acids. Germline CDR1 SQVTM, CDR2 ANQGSEA. CDR3 coding DNA: TGCAGCGTTGTCCCCCTCCTGAGGAGCTCCTACAATGAGCAGTTCTTC. The encoded protein is CSVVPLLRSSYNEQFF.

The chain joins TRBV6-6 to TRBJ2-3, with D perhaps TRBD2 (7 bases). Germline V gene sequence: CDR1 MNHNY, CDR2 SVGAGI (reference sequence). This CDR3 spans 16 amino acids. Trimming left V 6 bases short and J 5 bases short, with 21 bases between. CDR3 sequence reads: CASSYGRGGLVDTQYF. The CDR3 DNA reads as TGTGCCAGCAGCTACGGCAGGGGAGGGCTCGTAGATACGCAGTATTTT.

The rearrangement joins TRBV15 to TRBJ2-1; a weak D match, TRBD1 (5 bases). There are 12 residues in the CDR3. In germline, CDR1 is LNHNV, CDR2 YYDKDF (reference sequence). The V gene lost 1 base and the J gene lost 10 bases, with 8 bases spanning the gap. As DNA, the CDR3 is TGTGCCACCAGCAGAGGAGACAGAGAGCAGTTCTTC. Translation: CATSRGDREQFF. Looking up the rest from reference TRBV15 and TRBJ2-1 gives the full variable domain: DAMVIQNPRYQVTQFGKPVTLSCSQTLNHNVMYWYQQKSSQAPKLLFHYYDKDFNNEADTPDNFQSRRPNTSFCFLDIRSPGLGDTAMYLCATSRGDREQFFGPGTRLTVL.

In this sample, this clone turned up once. The gene calls are TRBV5-1 and TRBJ2-3; D remains ambiguous. The CDR3 has 15 amino acids. Germline V lookup: CDR1 SGHRS, CDR2 YFSETQ. V gave up 0 bases and J gave up 0 bases, with 8 bases separating them. Here the CDR3 DNA reads TGCGCCAGCAGCTTGGTGAGGCGGAGCACAGATACGCAGTATTTT. It codes for CASSLVRRSTDTQYF.

The chain joins TRBV6-1 to TRBJ1-4; D is possibly TRBD1 (5 bases). Germline values: CDR1 MNHNS, CDR2 SASEGT. Deletions cut 7 bases from V and 4 bases from J, with 10 bases between. This CDR3 region has 13 residues. The chain's CDR3 is CASTGVVNEKLFF. CDR3 nucleotide sequence: TGTGCCAGCACGGGGGTTGTTAATGAAAAACTGTTTTTT.

The chain employs TRBV28 and TRBJ1-2; 7 bases are shared with TRBD1. The ends lost 1 base at V and 1 base at J; junction bases unmatched: 6. The CDR3 spans 16 residues. CDR1 MDHEN and CDR2 SYDVKM come from the germline V gene. DNA of the CDR3: TGTGCCAGCAGTTTATCCGGGGGGACAGTTAACTATGGCTACACCTTC. It codes for CASSLSGGTVNYGYTF.

The rearrangement joins TRBV5-1 to TRBJ1-3; a weak D match, TRBD1 (5 bases). Between the trimmed V and J ends, which lost 0 bases and 3 bases, there was a span of 10 bases. Germline loops: CDR1 SGHRS, CDR2 YFSETQ. CDR3 length equals 15 residues. CDR3 nucleotide sequence: TGCGCCAGCAGCTTGGGCGATCAGGGTGGAAACACCATATATTTT. It encodes CASSLGDQGGNTIYF.

The genes are TRBV18 and TRBJ1-3; 7 bases are a match to TRBD1. This CDR3 has 16 residues. The junction had 2 bases not matched to a gene; V was cut back by 0 bases and J by 0 bases. Germline V gene data show CDR1 as KGHSH and CDR2 as LQKENI. CDR3: CASSPPGTVSGNTIYF. For the CDR3, the DNA is TGTGCCAGCTCACCACCGGGGACAGTCTCTGGAAACACCATATATTTT.

The genes are TRBV11-2 and TRBJ1-5; 7 positions match TRBD1. With 5 bases clipped from V and 7 bases from J, the junction kept 11 bases outside the gene matches. Germline CDR1 SGHAT, CDR2 FQNNGV. This CDR3 spans 15 amino acids. CDR3 DNA: TGTGCCAGCAGCATCCAAGGGGGCCGGGGACAGCCCCAGCATTTT. Encoded protein: CASSIQGGRGQPQHF.

The V gene is TRBV14, the J gene TRBJ2-6, with D unclear. Germline V lookup: CDR1 SGHDN, CDR2 FVKESK. Trimming took 3 bases from V and 2 from J, leaving 2 bases between them. The CDR3 covers 13 residues. CDR3 nucleotides: TGTGCCAGCAGCCAGACTGGGGCCAACGTCCTGACTTTC. Translating gives CASSQTGANVLTF.

The chain has TRBV5-4 and TRBJ1-3; tentative D call: TRBD1 (5 bases). The CDR3 runs 15 residues. Germline V lookup: CDR1 SGHNT, CDR2 YYREEE (reference sequence). Trimming stripped 4 bases from V and 3 bases from J, with 14 bases between. Written as DNA, the CDR3 is TGTGCCAGCAGCCAAGATAGGCAGGGTGGAAACACCATATATTTT. Translated, it gives CASSQDRQGGNTIYF.